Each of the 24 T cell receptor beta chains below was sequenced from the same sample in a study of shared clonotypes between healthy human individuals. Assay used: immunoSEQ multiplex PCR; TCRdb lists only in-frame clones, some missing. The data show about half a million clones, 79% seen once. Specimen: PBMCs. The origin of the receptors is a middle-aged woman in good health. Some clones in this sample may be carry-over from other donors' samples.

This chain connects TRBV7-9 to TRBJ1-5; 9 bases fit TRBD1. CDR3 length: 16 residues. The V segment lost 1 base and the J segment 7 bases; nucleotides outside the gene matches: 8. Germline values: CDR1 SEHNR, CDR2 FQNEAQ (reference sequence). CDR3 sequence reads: CASSLVKGTGFQPQHF. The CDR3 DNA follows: TGTGCCAGCAGCTTAGTAAAAGGGACAGGGTTCCAGCCCCAGCATTTT.

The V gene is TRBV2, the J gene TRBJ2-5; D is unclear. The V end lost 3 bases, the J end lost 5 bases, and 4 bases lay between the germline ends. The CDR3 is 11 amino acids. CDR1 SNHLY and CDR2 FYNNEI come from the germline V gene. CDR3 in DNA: TGTGCCAGCAGTGATTGGGAGACCCAGTACTTC. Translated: CASSDWETQYF.

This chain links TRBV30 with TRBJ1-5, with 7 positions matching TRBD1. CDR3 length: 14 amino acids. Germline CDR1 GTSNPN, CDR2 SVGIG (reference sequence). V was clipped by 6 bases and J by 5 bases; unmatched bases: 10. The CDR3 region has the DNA TGTGCCTGCTCACAGGGGCTTGGGGATCAGCCCCAGCATTTT. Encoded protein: CACSQGLGDQPQHF.

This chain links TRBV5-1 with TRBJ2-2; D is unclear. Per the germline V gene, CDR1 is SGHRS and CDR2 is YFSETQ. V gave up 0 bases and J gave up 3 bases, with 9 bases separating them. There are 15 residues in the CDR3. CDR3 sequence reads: CASSLDAVDTGELFF. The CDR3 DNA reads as TGCGCCAGCAGCTTGGATGCGGTTGACACCGGGGAGCTGTTTTTT.

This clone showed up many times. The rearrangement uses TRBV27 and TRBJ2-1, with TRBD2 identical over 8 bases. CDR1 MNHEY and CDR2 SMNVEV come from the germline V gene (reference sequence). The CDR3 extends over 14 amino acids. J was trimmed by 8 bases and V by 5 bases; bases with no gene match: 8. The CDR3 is CASSRGTRVDEQFF. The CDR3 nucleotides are TGTGCCAGCAGTCGCGGGACTAGAGTCGATGAGCAGTTCTTC.

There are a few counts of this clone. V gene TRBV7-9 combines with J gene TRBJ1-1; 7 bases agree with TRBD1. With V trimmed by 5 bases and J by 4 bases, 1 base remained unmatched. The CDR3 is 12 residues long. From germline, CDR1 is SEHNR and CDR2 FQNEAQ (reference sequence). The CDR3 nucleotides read TGTGCCAGCAGCCGGGACAGCACTGAAGCTTTCTTT. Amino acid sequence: CASSRDSTEAFF.

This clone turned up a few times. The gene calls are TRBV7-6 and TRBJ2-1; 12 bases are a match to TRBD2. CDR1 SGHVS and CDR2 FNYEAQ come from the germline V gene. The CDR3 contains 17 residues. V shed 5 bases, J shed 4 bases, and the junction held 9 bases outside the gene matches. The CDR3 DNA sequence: TGTGCCAGCAGCGATAGACTAGCGGGAGAGGGATACAATGAGCAGTTCTTC. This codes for CASSDRLAGEGYNEQFF.

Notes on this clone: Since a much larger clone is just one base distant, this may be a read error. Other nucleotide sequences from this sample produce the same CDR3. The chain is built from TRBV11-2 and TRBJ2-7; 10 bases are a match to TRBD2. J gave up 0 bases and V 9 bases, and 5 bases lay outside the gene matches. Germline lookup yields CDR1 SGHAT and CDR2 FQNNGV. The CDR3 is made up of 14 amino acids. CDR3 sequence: CASSRTSGSYEQYF. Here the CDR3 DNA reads TGTGCCAGTAGCCGGACTAGCGGCTCCTACGAGCAGTACTTC.

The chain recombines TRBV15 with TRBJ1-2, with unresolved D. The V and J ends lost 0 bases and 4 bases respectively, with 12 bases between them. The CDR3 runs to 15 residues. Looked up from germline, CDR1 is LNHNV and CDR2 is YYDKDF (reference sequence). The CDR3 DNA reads TGTGCCACCAGCAGAGATCTCGGCCAGATCTATGGCTACACCTTC. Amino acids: CATSRDLGQIYGYTF. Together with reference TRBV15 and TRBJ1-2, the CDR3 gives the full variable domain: DAMVIQNPRYQVTQFGKPVTLSCSQTLNHNVMYWYQQKSSQAPKLLFHYYDKDFNNEADTPDNFQSRRPNTSFCFLDIRSPGLGDTAMYLCATSRDLGQIYGYTFGSGTRLTVV.

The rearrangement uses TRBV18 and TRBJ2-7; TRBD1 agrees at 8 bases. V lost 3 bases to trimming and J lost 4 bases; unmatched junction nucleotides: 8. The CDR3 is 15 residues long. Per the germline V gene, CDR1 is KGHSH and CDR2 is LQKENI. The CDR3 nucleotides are TGTGCCAGCTCACCGTTTCAAACAGGGGGTTACGAGCAGTACTTC. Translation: CASSPFQTGGYEQYF.

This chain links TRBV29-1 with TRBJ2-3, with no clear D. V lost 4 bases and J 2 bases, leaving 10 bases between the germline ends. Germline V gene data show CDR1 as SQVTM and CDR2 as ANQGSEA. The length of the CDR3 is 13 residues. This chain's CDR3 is CSVAADNTDTQYF. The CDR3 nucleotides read TGCAGCGTTGCCGCAGATAACACAGATACGCAGTATTTT.

CDR3 sequence (DNA): TGTGCCAGTAGTTCACCAGCGGGCTTCACCGGGGAGCTGTTTTTT. Amino acid sequence: CASSSPAGFTGELFF. The chain combines TRBV19 with TRBJ2-2, with D perhaps TRBD2 (6 bases). CDR1 and CDR2 (germline): LNHDA, SQIVND (reference sequence). This CDR3 comprises 15 residues. Between the trimmed V and J ends, which lost 5 bases and 4 bases, there was a span of 14 bases.

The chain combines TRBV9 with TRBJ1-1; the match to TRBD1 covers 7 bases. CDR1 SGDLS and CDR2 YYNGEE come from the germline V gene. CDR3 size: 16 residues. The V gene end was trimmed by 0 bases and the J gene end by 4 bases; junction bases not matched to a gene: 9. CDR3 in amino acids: CASSVGEGAKSTEAFF. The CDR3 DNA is TGTGCCAGCAGCGTAGGGGAGGGGGCGAAGTCCACTGAAGCTTTCTTT.

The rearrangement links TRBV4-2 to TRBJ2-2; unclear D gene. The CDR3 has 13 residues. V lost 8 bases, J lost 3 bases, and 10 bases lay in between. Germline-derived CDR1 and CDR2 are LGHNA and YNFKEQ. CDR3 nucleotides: TGTGCCAGCGGGGAAGTGGACACCGGGGAGCTGTTTTTT. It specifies CASGEVDTGELFF.

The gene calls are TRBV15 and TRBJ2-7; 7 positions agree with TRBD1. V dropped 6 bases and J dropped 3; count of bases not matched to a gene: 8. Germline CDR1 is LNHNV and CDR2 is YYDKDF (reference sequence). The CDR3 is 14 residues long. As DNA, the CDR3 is TGTGCCACCAGTATCGACAGGGCGAACTACGAGCAGTACTTC. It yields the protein CATSIDRANYEQYF.

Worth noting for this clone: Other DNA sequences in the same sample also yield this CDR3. In nucleotides, the CDR3 is TGTGCCAGCAGCCTCGGACTAGCAGGGGACACAGATACGCAGTATTTT. Translated: CASSLGLAGDTDTQYF. The chain carries TRBV5-6 and TRBJ2-3; 8 nucleotides align to TRBD2. The germline V gene has CDR1 SGHDT and CDR2 YYEEEE. Losses at the gene ends were 4 bases for V and 2 bases for J; bases not matched to a gene: 9. The CDR3 spans 16 residues.

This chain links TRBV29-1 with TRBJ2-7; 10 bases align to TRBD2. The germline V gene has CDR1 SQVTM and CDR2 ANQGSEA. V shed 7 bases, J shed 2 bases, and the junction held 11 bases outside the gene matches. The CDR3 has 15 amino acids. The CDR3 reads CSALKLAGRTYEQYF. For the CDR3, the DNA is TGCAGCGCCCTAAAACTAGCGGGACGCACCTACGAGCAGTACTTC.

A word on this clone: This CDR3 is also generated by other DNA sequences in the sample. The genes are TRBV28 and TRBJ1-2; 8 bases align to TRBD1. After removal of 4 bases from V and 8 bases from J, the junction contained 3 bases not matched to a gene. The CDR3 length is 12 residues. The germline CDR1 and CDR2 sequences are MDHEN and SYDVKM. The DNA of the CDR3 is TGTGCCAGCAGTTCGACAGGGGTAGGCTACACCTTC. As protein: CASSSTGVGYTF.

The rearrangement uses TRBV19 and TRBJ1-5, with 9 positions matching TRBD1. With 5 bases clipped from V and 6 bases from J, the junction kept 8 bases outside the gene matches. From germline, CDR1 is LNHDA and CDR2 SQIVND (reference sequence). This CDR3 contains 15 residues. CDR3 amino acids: CASSLETGGTQPQHF. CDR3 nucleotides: TGTGCCAGTAGTCTGGAGACAGGGGGTACTCAGCCCCAGCATTTT.

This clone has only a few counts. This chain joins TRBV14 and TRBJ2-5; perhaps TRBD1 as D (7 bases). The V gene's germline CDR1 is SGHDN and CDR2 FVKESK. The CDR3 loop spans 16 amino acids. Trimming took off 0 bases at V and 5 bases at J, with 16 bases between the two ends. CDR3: CASSQDWRGRLETQYF. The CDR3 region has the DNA TGTGCCAGCAGCCAAGATTGGAGGGGGCGGTTGGAGACCCAGTACTTC.

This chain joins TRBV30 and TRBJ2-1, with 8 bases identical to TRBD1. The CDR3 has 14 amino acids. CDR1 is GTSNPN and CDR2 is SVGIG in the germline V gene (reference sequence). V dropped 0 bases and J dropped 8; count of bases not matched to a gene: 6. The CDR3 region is CAWSVRTGWDEQFF. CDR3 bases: TGTGCCTGGAGTGTGAGGACAGGGTGGGATGAGCAGTTCTTC. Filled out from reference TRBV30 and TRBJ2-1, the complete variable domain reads SQTIHQWPATLVQPVGSPLSLECTVEGTSNPNLYWYRQAAGRGLQLLFYSVGIGQISSEVPQNLSASRPQDRQFILSSKKLLLSDSGFYLCAWSVRTGWDEQFFGPGTRLTVL.

The chain's CDR3 is CAWGVLARQETQYF. The CDR3 DNA sequence: TGTGCCTGGGGAGTGCTAGCGAGACAAGAGACCCAGTACTTC. The chain couples TRBV30 to TRBJ2-5; the D gene is possibly TRBD2 (6 bases). V lost 5 bases, J lost 2 bases, and 15 bases lay in between. CDR1 and CDR2 from the germline V gene are GTSNPN and SVGIG (reference sequence). The CDR3 extends over 14 amino acids.

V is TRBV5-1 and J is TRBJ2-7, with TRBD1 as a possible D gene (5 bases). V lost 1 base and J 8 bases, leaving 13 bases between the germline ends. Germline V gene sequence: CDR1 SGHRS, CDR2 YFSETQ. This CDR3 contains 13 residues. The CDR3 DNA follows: TGCGCCAGCAGCTTGAGTGGGGCGGACCAGCAGTACTTC. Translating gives CASSLSGADQQYF.

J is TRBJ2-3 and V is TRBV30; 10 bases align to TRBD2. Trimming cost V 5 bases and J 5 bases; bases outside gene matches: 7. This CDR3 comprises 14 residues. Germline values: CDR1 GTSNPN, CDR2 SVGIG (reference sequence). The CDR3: CAWQAGGPGDTQYF. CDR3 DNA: TGTGCCTGGCAAGCGGGAGGGCCAGGAGATACGCAGTATTTT.